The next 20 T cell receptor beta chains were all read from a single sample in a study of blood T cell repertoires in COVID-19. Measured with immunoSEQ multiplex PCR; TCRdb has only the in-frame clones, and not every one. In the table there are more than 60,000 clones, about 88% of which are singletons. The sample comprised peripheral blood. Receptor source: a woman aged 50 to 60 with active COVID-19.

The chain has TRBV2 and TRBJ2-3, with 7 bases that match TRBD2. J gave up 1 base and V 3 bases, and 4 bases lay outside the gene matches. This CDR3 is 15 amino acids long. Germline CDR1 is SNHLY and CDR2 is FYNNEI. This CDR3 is CASSDGRSGTDTQYF. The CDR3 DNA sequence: TGTGCCAGCAGTGACGGGAGGTCAGGCACAGATACGCAGTATTTT.

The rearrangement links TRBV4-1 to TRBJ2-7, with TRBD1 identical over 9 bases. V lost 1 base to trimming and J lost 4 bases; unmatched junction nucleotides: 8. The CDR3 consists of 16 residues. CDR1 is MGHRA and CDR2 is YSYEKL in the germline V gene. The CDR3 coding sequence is TGCGCCAGCAGCCAAGCTCCGGGACAGGGTTCGTACGAGCAGTACTTC. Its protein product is CASSQAPGQGSYEQYF.

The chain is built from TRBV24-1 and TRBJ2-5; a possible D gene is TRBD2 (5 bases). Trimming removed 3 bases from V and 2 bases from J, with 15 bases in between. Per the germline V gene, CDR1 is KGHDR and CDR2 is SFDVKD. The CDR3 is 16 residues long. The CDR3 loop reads CATSDAKRAAQETQYF. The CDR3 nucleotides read TGTGCCACCAGTGATGCTAAAAGAGCGGCACAAGAGACCCAGTACTTC.

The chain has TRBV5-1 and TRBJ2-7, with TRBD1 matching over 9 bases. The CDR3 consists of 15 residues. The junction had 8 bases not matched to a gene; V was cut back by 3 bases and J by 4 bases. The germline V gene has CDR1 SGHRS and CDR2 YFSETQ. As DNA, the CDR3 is TGCGCCAGCAGCTCCGCCGGGACAGGGTATTACGAGCAGTACTTC. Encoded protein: CASSSAGTGYYEQYF.

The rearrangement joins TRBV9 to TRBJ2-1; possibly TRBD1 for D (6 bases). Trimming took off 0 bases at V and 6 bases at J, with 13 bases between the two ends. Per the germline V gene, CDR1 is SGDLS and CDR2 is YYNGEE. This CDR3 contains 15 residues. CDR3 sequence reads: CASSVEGGRGNEQFF. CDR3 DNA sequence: TGTGCCAGCAGCGTAGAAGGGGGTCGGGGCAATGAGCAGTTCTTC.

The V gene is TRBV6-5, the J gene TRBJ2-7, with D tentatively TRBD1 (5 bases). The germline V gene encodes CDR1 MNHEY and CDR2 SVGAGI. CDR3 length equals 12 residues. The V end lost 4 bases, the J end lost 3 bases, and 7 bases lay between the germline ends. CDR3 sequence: CASSSDSYEQYF. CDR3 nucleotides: TGTGCCAGCAGTTCAGACAGCTACGAGCAGTACTTC.

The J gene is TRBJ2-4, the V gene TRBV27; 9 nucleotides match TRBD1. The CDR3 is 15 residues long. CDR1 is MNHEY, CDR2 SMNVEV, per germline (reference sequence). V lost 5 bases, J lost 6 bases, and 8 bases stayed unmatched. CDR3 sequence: CASSAWDRVGNIQYF. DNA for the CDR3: TGTGCCAGCAGTGCGTGGGACAGGGTGGGAAACATTCAGTACTTC.

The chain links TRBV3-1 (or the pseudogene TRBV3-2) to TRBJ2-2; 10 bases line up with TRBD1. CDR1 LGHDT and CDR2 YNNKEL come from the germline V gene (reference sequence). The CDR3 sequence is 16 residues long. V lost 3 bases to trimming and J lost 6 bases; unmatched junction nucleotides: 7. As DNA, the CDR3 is TGTGCCAGCAGCCAGACCGGGACAGGGGTTGCCGGGGAGCTGTTTTTT. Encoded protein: CASSQTGTGVAGELFF.

CDR3 protein: CASTNGGQPYNEQFF. The CDR3 nucleotides are TGTGCCAGCACCAACGGTGGACAGCCCTACAATGAGCAGTTCTTC. The genes are TRBV11-2 and TRBJ2-1; D possibly corresponds to TRBD1 (6 bases). Deletions cut 7 bases from V and 2 bases from J, with 15 bases between. The germline gives CDR1 SGHAT, CDR2 FQNNGV. This CDR3 contains 15 residues.

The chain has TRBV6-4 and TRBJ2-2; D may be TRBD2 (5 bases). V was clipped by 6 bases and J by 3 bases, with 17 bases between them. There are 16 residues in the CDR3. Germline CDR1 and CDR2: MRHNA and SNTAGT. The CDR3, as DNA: TGTGCCAGCAGCCCCCGAGGGCGCGATTACACCGGGGAGCTGTTTTTT. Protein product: CASSPRGRDYTGELFF.

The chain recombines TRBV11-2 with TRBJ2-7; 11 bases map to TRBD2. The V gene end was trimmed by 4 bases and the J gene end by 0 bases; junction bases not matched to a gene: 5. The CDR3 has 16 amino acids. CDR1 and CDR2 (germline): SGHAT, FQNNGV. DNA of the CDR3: TGTGCCAGCAGCTCCTCCGGGACTAGCGGCTCCTACGAGCAGTACTTC. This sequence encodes CASSSSGTSGSYEQYF.

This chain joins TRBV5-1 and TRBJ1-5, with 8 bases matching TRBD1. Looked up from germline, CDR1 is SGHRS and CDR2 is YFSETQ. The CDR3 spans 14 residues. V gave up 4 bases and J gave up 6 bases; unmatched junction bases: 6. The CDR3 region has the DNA TGCGCCAGCAGCATGGGGACAGGCGGTCAGCCCCAGCATTTT. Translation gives CASSMGTGGQPQHF.

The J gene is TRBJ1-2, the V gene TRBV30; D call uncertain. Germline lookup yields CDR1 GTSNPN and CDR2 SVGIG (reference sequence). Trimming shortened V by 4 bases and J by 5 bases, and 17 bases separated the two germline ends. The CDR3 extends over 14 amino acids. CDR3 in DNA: TGTGCCTGGACACCGGCGGGGTGGCGATATGGCTACACCTTC. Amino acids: CAWTPAGWRYGYTF.

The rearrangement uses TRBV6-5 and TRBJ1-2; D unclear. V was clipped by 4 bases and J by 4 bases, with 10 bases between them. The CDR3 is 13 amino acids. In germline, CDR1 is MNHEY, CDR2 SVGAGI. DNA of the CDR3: TGTGCCAGCAGTTTCCGTCAGTCCTATGGCTACACCTTC. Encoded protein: CASSFRQSYGYTF.

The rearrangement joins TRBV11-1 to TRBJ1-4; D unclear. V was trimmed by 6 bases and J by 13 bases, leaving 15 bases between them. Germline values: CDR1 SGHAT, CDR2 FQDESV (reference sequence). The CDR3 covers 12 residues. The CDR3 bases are TGTGCCAGCAGTCAGGCCGCCGGGAGACTGTTTTTT. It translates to CASSQAAGRLFF.

The CDR3 sequence: CATSRAGLGASTDTQYF. The CDR3 DNA sequence: TGTGCCACCAGCAGAGCCGGGTTGGGGGCTAGCACAGATACGCAGTATTTT. V is TRBV15 and J is TRBJ2-3; weak D call: TRBD1 (6 bases). This CDR3 comprises 17 residues. V shed 1 base and J shed 0 bases, with 14 bases lying between them. Germline V lookup: CDR1 LNHNV, CDR2 YYDKDF (reference sequence).

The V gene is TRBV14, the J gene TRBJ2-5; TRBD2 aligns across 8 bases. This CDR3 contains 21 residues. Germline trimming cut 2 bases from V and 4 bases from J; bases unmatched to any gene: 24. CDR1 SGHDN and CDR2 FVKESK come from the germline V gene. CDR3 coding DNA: TGTGCCAGCAGCCAATCTTGGTGGGTGGACCGAGCGGGAGAGGTGCGAGAGACCCAGTACTTC. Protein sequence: CASSQSWWVDRAGEVRETQYF.

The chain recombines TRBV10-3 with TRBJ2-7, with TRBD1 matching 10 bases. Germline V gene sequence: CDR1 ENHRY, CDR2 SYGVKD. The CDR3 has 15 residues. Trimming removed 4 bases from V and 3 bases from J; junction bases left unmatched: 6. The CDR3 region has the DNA TGTGCCATCAGTGGCGGGACAGGGGTTAACTACGAGCAGTACTTC. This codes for CAISGGTGVNYEQYF.

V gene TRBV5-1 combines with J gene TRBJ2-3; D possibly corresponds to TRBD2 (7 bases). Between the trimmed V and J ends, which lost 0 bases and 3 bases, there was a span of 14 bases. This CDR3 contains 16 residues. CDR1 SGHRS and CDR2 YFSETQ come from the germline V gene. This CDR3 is CASSLGARGGTDTQYF. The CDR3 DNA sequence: TGCGCCAGCAGCTTGGGCGCGAGGGGGGGGACAGATACGCAGTATTTT.

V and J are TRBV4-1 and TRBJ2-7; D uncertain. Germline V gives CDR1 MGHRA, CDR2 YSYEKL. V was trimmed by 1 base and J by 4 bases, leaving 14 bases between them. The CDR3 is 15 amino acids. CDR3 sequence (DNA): TGCGCCAGCAGCCAAGCTCCGACATCCGTTTACGAGCAGTACTTC. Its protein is CASSQAPTSVYEQYF.